This T cell receptor beta chain was found in a study of response to subunit inactivated influenza vaccine. On this clonotype: Its antigen is undetermined.

Overall study results and limits: The authors suggested that every seasonal influenza vaccination recruits few new T cells.

CDR1 LGHDT and CDR2 YNNKEL come from the germline V gene (reference sequence). V shed 4 bases and J 8 bases; nucleotides not matched to a gene: 6. The CDR3 loop spans 15 amino acids. TCRdb redid the calling of the RT-PCR reads with MiXCR, one entry per CDR3 protein. The sample lists about 500,000 distinct CDR3 sequences; more than 15% were seen once. This receptor was taken from a man between 50 and 69 years old who received an inactivated influenza vaccine. This sequence joins TRBV3-1 and TRBJ2-1, with 12 positions matching TRBD2. The source was CD4+ T cells sorted from PBMCs, collected less than 25 months after vaccination. This CDR3 is CASSPRLAGGDEQFF. CDR3 coding DNA: TGTGCCAGCAGCCCTCGGCTAGCGGGGGGGGATGAGCAGTTCTTC.